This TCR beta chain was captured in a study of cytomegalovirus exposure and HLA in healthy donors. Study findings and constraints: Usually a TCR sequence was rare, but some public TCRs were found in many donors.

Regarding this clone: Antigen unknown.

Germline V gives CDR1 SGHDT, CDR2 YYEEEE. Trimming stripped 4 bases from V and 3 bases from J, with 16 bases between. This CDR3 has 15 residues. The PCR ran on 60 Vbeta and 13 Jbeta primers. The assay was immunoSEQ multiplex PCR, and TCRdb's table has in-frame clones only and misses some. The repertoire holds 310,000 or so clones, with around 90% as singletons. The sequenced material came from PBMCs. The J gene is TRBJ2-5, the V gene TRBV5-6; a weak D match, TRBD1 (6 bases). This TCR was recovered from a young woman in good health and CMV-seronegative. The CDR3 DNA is TGTGCCAGCAGCCCGTGGTTCAGGGGAGAAGAGACCCAGTACTTC. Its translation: CASSPWFRGEETQYF.